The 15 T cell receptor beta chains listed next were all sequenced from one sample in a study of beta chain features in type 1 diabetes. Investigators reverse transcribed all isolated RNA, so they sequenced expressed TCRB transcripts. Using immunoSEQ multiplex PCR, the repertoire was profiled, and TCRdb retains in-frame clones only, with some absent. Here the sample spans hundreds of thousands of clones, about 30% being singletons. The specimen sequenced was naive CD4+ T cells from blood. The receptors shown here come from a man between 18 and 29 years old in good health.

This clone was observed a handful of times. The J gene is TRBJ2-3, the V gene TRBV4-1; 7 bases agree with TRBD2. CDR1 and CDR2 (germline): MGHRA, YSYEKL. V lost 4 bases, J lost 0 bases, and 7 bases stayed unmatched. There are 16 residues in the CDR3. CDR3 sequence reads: CASSLGLAVSTDTQYF. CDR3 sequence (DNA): TGCGCCAGCAGCCTGGGTCTAGCGGTTAGCACAGATACGCAGTATTTT.

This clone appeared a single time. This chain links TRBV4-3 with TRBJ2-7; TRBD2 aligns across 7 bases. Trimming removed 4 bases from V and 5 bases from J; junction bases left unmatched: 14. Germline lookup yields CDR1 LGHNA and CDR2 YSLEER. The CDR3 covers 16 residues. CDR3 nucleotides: TGCGCCAGCAGCCGGTCCCGCGCGGGAGCAGTCAACGAGCAGTACTTC. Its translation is CASSRSRAGAVNEQYF.

The CDR3 protein is CASSSGTGLTNEQYF. The DNA for the CDR3 is TGTGCCAGCAGCTCGGGAACAGGTCTTACTAACGAGCAGTACTTC. This chain uses TRBV7-9 with TRBJ2-7, with D perhaps matching TRBD1 or TRBD2 (5 bases each). From germline, CDR1 is SEHNR and CDR2 FQNEAQ (reference sequence). The CDR3 has 15 amino acids. Trimming stripped 4 bases from V and 5 bases from J, with 18 bases between. Full variable domain (remainder filled in from reference TRBV7-9 and TRBJ2-7): DTGVSQNPRHKITKRGQNVTFRCDPISEHNRLYWYRQTLGQGPEFLTYFQNEAQLEKSRLLSDRFSAERPKGSFSTLEIQRTEQGDSAMYLCASSSGTGLTNEQYFGPGTRLTVT.

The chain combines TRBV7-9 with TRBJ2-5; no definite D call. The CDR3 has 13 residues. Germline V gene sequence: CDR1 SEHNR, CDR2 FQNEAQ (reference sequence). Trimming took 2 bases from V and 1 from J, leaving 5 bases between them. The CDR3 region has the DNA TGTGCCAGCAGCTTATATGGCCAAGAGACCCAGTACTTC. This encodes CASSLYGQETQYF.

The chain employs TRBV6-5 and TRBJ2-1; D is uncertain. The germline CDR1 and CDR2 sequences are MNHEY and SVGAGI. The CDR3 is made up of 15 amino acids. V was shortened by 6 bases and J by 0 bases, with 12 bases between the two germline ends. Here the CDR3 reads CASRPRWSSYNEQFF. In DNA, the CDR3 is TGTGCCAGCAGACCCCGGTGGAGCTCCTACAATGAGCAGTTCTTC.

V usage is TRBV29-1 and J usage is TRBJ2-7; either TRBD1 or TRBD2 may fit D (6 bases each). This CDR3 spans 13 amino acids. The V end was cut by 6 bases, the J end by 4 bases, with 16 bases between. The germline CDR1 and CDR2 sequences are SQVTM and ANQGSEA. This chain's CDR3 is CSVGGPGLYEQYF. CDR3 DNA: TGCAGCGTGGGGGGCCCAGGCCTTTACGAGCAGTACTTC.

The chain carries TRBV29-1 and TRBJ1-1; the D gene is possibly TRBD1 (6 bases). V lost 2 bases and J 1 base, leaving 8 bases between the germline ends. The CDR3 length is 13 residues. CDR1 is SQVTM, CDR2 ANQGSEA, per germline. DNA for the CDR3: TGCAGCGTTGAAACACAGGGGAACACTGAAGCTTTCTTT. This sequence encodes CSVETQGNTEAFF.

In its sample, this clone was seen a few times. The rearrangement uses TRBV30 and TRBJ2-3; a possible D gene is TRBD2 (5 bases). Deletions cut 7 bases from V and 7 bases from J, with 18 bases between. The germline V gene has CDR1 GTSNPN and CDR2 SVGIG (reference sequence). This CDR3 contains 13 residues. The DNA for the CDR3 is TGTGCCTCGAGGGCGCCTGGGGTCAATACGCAGTATTTT. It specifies CASRAPGVNTQYF.

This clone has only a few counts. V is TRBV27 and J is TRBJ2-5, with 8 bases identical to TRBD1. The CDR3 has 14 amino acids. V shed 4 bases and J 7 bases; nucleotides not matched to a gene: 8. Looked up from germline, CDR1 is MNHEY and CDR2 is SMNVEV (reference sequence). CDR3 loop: CASSSGTGPRTQYF. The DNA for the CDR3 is TGTGCCAGCAGTTCCGGGACAGGCCCAAGGACCCAGTACTTC.

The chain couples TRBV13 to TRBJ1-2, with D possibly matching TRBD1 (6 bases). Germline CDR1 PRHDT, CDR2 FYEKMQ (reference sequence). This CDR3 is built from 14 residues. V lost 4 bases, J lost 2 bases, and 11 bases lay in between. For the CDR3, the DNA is TGTGCCAGCAGCTCAGACAGGAGAAACTATGGCTACACCTTC. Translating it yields CASSSDRRNYGYTF.

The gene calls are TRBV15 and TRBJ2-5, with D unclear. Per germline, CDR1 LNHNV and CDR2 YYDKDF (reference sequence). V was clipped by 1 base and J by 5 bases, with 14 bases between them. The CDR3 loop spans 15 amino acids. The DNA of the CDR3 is TGTGCCACCAGCAGAGGTGCAGGCCTTGGGGAGACCCAGTACTTC. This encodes CATSRGAGLGETQYF.

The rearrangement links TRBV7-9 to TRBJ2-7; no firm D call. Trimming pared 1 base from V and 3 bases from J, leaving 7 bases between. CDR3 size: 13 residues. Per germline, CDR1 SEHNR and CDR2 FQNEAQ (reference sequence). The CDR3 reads CASSLGAGYEQYF. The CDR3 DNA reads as TGTGCCAGCAGCTTAGGAGCTGGCTACGAGCAGTACTTC.

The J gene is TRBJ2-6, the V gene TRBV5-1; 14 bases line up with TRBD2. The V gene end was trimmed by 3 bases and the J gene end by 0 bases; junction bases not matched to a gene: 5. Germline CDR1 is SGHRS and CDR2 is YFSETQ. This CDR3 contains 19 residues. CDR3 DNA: TGCGCCAGCAGCTCACAGGGACTAGCGGGAGTCTCTGGGGCCAACGTCCTGACTTTC. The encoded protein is CASSSQGLAGVSGANVLTF.

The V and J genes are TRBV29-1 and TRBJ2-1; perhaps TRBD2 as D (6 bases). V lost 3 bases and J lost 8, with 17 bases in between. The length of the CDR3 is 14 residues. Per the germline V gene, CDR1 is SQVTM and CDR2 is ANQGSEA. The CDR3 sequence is CSVDLRDGEHEQFF. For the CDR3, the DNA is TGCAGCGTTGACCTGCGGGACGGGGAGCATGAGCAGTTCTTC.

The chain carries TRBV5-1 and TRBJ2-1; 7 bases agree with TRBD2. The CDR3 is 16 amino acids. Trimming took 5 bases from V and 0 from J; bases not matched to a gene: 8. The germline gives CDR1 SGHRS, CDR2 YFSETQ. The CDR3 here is CASSSAGSGSYNEQFF. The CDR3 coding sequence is TGCGCCAGCAGTTCAGCGGGATCCGGCTCCTACAATGAGCAGTTCTTC.